This T cell receptor (beta chain) was recorded in a study of neurological immune-mediated disorders. This clonotype has more than one count but fewer than ten. Trimming cost V 1 base and J 5 bases, with 10 bases left between them. Looked up from germline, CDR1 is SGHRS and CDR2 is YFSETQ. The CDR3 runs 14 residues. cDNA was made by 5'RACE with 10-nucleotide random UMIs. Over 200 million TCR-beta sequences (from 15-18 subjects) were yielded by each sequencing run. TCRdb analysed the 5' RACE reads with MiXCR anew, one entry per CDR3 protein. This table has 71,000 or so distinct CDR3 sequences, 4% to 6% appearing once.

The sample taken for sequencing was PBMCs. This TCR was recovered from a woman aged 25 to 39 with multiple sclerosis. The rearrangement joins TRBV5-1 to TRBJ2-1, with a possible D match to TRBD1 (6 bases). The CDR3 is CASSLMGANNEQFF. DNA of the CDR3: TGCGCCAGCAGCTTGATGGGGGCTAACAATGAGCAGTTCTTC.